This TCR beta chain came from a study of cytomegalovirus exposure and HLA in healthy donors. Overall study results and limits: Association of a missense DCLRE1C variant with TCR beta V- and J-gene trimming was reported in a later analysis.

Researchers ran the PCR with 60 Vbeta and 13 Jbeta primers. Using immunoSEQ multiplex PCR, the repertoire was profiled, and TCRdb retains in-frame clones only, with some absent. Here the sample spans 95,000 to 100,000 clones, around 80% being singletons. The V and J ends lost 6 bases and 7 bases, in that order; junction bases with no gene match: 11. CDR1 is LNHNV and CDR2 is YYDKDF in the germline V gene (reference sequence). The CDR3 consists of 15 residues. Worth noting for this clone: Its cognate antigen is unknown.

The J gene is TRBJ2-1, the V gene TRBV15, with 8 bases matching TRBD2. The clonotype originates from a human donor in good health. The sequenced material came from PBMCs. CDR3 in DNA: TGTGCCACCAGTCCCGGGACTAGTGACCTAAATGAGCAGTTCTTC. Its protein is CATSPGTSDLNEQFF. The full variable domain, in which reference TRBV15 and TRBJ2-1 provide the parts outside the CDR3, is DAMVIQNPRYQVTQFGKPVTLSCSQTLNHNVMYWYQQKSSQAPKLLFHYYDKDFNNEADTPDNFQSRRPNTSFCFLDIRSPGLGDTAMYLCATSPGTSDLNEQFFGPGTRLTVL.